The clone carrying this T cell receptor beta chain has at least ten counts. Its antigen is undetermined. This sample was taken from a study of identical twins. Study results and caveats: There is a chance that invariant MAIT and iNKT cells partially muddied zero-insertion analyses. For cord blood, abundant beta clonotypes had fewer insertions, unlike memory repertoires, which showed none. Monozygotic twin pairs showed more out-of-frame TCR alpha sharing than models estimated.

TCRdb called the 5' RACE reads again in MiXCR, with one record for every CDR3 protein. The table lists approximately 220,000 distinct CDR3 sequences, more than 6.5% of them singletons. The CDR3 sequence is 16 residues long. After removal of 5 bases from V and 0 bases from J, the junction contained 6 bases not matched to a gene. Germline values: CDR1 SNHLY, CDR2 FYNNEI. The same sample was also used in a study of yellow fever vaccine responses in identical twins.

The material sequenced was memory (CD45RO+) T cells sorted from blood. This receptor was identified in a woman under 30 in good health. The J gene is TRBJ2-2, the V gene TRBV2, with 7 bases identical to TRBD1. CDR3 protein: CASSPQGTANTGELFF. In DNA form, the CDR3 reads TGTGCCAGCAGTCCCCAAGGGACAGCGAACACCGGGGAGCTGTTTTTT.